The 13 T cell receptor beta chains listed next were all sequenced from one sample in a study of blood T cell repertoires in COVID-19. TCRdb's copy holds only in-frame clones and misses some; the assay was immunoSEQ multiplex PCR. The data contain roughly 180,000 clones, roughly 82% of them singletons. The sample consisted of PBMCs or T cells enriched from blood (not recorded which). These receptors originate from a young woman who had recovered from COVID-19.

The genes are TRBV15 and TRBJ1-4; TRBD1 is a possible D gene (6 bases). V shed 0 bases and J shed 6 bases, with 14 bases lying between them. Germline V gene sequence: CDR1 LNHNV, CDR2 YYDKDF (reference sequence). The CDR3 covers 16 residues. DNA of the CDR3: TGTGCCACCAGCAGAGAAAGGACAGCCAAATATGAAAAACTGTTTTTT. This sequence encodes CATSRERTAKYEKLFF.

The chain couples TRBV27 to TRBJ2-1; 13 bases map to TRBD2. The CDR3 sequence is 16 residues long. Germline-derived CDR1 and CDR2 are MNHEY and SMNVEV (reference sequence). The V gene end was trimmed by 6 bases and the J gene end by 9 bases; junction bases not matched to a gene: 11. This chain's CDR3 is CASSPFTSGRDGEQFF. As DNA, the CDR3 is TGTGCCAGCAGCCCGTTCACTAGCGGGAGGGATGGTGAGCAGTTCTTC.

The chain combines TRBV5-4 with TRBJ2-3, with 7 bases matching TRBD2. The CDR3 runs 15 residues. V was clipped by 7 bases and J by 0 bases; unmatched bases: 8. The germline gives CDR1 SGHNT, CDR2 YYREEE (reference sequence). In DNA, the CDR3 is TGTGCCAGCCGTATGGCTAGCGGTAGCACAGATACGCAGTATTTT. It encodes CASRMASGSTDTQYF.

V usage is TRBV10-1 and J usage is TRBJ2-7, with 13 bases identical to TRBD2. V was pared by 9 bases and J by 1 base, with 15 bases of the junction left unmatched. Germline assignment: CDR1 WNHNN and CDR2 SYGVQD (reference sequence). CDR3 length equals 18 residues. The CDR3 here is CARTRCNGGLAGSYEQYF. The CDR3 DNA reads TGCGCCAGGACTCGCTGCAATGGGGGACTAGCGGGATCCTACGAGCAGTACTTC.

The chain links TRBV6-5 to TRBJ2-7; TRBD2 matches at 10 bases. Germline V lookup: CDR1 MNHEY, CDR2 SVGAGI. There are 16 residues in the CDR3. After removal of 2 bases from V and 0 bases from J, the junction contained 4 bases not matched to a gene. The CDR3 sequence is CASSYVASGSSYEQYF. CDR3 nucleotides: TGTGCCAGCAGTTACGTGGCTAGCGGGAGCTCCTACGAGCAGTACTTC.

This clone was counted a few times. V and J are TRBV5-4 and TRBJ2-2, with D perhaps matching TRBD1 (6 bases). CDR3 size: 16 residues. From germline, CDR1 is SGHNT and CDR2 YYREEE (reference sequence). V lost 0 bases to trimming and J lost 2 bases, with 11 bases between them. The CDR3 DNA is TGTGCCAGCAGCTTGGCCTGGGGGCTTAACACCGGGGAGCTGTTTTTT. It specifies CASSLAWGLNTGELFF.

The chain couples TRBV28 to TRBJ1-1; D perhaps matches TRBD1 (5 bases). Germline values: CDR1 MDHEN, CDR2 SYDVKM. Deletions cut 5 bases from V and 10 bases from J, with 14 bases between. There are 12 residues in the CDR3. The CDR3 reads CASSPRQFLAFF. As DNA, the CDR3 is TGTGCCAGCAGTCCGCGACAGTTTTTAGCTTTCTTT.

This clone was recorded only once. The V call is TRBV27, the J call TRBJ2-2, with D uncertain. The CDR3 runs to 13 residues. The V and J ends lost 3 bases and 6 bases respectively, with 8 bases between them. The V gene's germline CDR1 is MNHEY and CDR2 SMNVEV (reference sequence). CDR3 amino acids: CASSFSVAGELFF. DNA of the CDR3: TGTGCCAGCAGTTTTTCGGTGGCCGGGGAGCTGTTTTTT.

In DNA, the CDR3 is TGTGCCAGCAGTTCGCGACGGACAGGAAACTACGAGCAGTACTTC. Encoded protein: CASSSRRTGNYEQYF. The V gene is TRBV6-6, the J gene TRBJ2-7, with 7 bases aligning to TRBD1. The CDR3 totals 15 residues. V was pared by 4 bases and J by 3 bases, with 9 bases of the junction left unmatched. Germline assignment: CDR1 MNHNY and CDR2 SVGAGI (reference sequence).

The chain uses TRBV2 and TRBJ2-7, with D maybe TRBD1 (5 bases). Germline CDR1 is SNHLY and CDR2 is FYNNEI. The CDR3 spans 15 residues. V dropped 8 bases and J dropped 5 bases, with 22 bases sitting between them. CDR3 DNA: TGTGCCAGCGGTGGGTGGTCAGGGTATCAGAACGAGCAGTACTTC. This sequence encodes CASGGWSGYQNEQYF.

The rearrangement links TRBV11-3 to TRBJ1-5; D gene uncertain. CDR3 size: 20 residues. Germline CDR1 and CDR2: SGHNT and YENEEA. V lost 1 base and J lost 0, with 22 bases in between. In nucleotides, the CDR3 is TGTGCCAGCAGCTTAGTTTTAGGCAGGATAGAATTGTATAGCAATCAGCCCCAGCATTTT. This translates into CASSLVLGRIELYSNQPQHF.

In this sample, this clone turned up once. The chain couples TRBV2 to TRBJ1-2; 7 bases are shared with TRBD1. This CDR3 spans 14 amino acids. The germline V gene encodes CDR1 SNHLY and CDR2 FYNNEI. V lost 4 bases, J lost 2 bases, and 4 bases stayed unmatched. CDR3 nucleotides: TGTGCCAGCAGTGGGCTACAGGGGAACTATGGCTACACCTTC. Translating gives CASSGLQGNYGYTF. Variable domain in full (rest from reference TRBV2 and TRBJ1-2): EPEVTQTPSHQVTQMGQEVILRCVPISNHLYFYWYRQILGQKVEFLVSFYNNEISEKSEIFDDQFSVERPDGSNFTLKIRSTKLEDSAMYFCASSGLQGNYGYTFGSGTRLTVV.

This clone appeared once. This chain uses TRBV28 with TRBJ2-7, with no clear D. Germline V gene data show CDR1 as MDHEN and CDR2 as SYDVKM. The CDR3 is made up of 14 amino acids. Trimming pared 6 bases from V and 7 bases from J, leaving 19 bases between. This chain's CDR3 is CASSPGFAVLEQYF. The CDR3 coding sequence is TGTGCCAGCAGCCCCGGTTTTGCGGTATTGGAGCAGTACTTC.